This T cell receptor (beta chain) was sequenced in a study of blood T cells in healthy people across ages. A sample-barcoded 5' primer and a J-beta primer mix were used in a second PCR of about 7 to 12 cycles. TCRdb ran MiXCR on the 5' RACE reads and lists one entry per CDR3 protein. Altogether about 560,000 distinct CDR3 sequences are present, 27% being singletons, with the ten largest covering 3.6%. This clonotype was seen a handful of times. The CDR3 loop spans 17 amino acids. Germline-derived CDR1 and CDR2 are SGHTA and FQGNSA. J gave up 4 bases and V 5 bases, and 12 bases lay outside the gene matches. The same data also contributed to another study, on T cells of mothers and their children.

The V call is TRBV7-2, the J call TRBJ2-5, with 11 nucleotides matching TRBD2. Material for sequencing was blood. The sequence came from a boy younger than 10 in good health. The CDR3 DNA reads TGTGCCAGCAGCCGTCCCTTTAGCGGGAGGGCCGCAGAGACCCAGTACTTC. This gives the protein CASSRPFSGRAAETQYF.